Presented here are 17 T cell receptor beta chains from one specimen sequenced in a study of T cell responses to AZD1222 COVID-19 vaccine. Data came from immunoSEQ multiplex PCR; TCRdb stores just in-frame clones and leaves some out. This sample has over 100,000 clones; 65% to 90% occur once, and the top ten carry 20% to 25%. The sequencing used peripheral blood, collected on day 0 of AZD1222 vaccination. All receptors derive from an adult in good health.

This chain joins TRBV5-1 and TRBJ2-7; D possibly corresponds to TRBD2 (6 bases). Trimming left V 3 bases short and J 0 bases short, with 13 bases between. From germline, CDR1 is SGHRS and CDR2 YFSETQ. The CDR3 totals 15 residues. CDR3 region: CASSSGGLTSYEQYF. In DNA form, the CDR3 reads TGCGCCAGCAGCTCCGGGGGACTGACCTCCTACGAGCAGTACTTC.

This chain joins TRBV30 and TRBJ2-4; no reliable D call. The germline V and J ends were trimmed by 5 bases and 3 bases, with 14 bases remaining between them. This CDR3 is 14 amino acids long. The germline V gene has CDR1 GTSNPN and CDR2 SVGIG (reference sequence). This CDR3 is CAWAAGYNKNIQYF. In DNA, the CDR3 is TGTGCCTGGGCGGCCGGCTATAACAAAAACATTCAGTACTTC.

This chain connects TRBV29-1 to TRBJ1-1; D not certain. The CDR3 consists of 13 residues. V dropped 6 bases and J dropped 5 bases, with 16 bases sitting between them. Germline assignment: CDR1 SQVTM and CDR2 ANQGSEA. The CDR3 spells CSVAQGRDTEAFF. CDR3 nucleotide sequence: TGCAGCGTGGCCCAAGGGAGGGATACTGAAGCTTTCTTT.

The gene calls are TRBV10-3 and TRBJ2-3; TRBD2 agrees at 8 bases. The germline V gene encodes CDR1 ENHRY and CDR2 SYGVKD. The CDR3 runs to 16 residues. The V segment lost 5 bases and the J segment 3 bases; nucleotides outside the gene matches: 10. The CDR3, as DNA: TGTGCCATCAGTAGCCAGGCGGGGGGATTAACAGATACGCAGTATTTT. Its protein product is CAISSQAGGLTDTQYF.

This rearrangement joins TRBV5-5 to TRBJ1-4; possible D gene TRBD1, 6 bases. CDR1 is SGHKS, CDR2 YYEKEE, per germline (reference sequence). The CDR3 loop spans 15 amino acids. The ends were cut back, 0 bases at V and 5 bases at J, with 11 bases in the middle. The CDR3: CASSLGQAMNEKLFF. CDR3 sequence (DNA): TGTGCCAGCAGCTTGGGACAGGCTATGAATGAAAAACTGTTTTTT.

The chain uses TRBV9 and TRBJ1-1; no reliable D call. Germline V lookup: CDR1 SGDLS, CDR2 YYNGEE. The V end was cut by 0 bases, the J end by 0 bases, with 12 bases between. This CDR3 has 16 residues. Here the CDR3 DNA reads TGTGCCAGCAGCGTAGGTCTTGAACCGATGAACACTGAAGCTTTCTTT. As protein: CASSVGLEPMNTEAFF. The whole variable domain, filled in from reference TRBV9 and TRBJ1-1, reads DSGVTQTPKHLITATGQRVTLRCSPRSGDLSVYWYQQSLDQGLQFLIQYYNGEERAKGNILERFSAQQFPDLHSELNLSSLELGDSALYFCASSVGLEPMNTEAFFGQGTRLTVV.

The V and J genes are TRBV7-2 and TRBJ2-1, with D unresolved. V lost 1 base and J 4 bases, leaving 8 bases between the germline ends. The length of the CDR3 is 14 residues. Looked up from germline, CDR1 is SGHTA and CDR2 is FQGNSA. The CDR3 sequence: CASSLEVSYNEQFF. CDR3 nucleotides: TGTGCCAGCAGCTTAGAGGTCTCTTACAATGAGCAGTTCTTC.

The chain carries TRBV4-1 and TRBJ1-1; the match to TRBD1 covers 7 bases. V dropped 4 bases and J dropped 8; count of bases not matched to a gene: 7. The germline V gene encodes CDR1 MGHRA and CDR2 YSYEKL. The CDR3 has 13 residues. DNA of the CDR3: TGCGCCAGCAGCCCCGGGACAGTACAGGAAGCTTTCTTT. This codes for CASSPGTVQEAFF.

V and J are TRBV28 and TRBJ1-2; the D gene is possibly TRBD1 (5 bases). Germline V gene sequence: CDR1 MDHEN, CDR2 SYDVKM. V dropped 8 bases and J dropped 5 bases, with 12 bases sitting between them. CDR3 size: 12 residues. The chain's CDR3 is CASRGREYGYTF. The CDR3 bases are TGTGCCAGCCGGGGCAGGGAATATGGCTACACCTTC.

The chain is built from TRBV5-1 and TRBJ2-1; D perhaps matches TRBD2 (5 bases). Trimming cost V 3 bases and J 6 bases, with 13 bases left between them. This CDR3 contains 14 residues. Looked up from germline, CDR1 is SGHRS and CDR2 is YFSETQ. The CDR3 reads CASSSGIGGNEQFF. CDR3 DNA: TGCGCCAGCAGCTCGGGAATCGGAGGCAATGAGCAGTTCTTC.

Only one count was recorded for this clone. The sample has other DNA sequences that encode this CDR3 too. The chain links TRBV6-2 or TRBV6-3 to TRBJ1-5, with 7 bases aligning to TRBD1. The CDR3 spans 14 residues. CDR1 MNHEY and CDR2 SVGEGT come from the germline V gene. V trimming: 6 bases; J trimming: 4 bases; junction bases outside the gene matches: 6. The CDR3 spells CASSPGTENQPQHF. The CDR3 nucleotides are TGTGCCAGCAGCCCCGGGACAGAGAATCAGCCCCAGCATTTT.

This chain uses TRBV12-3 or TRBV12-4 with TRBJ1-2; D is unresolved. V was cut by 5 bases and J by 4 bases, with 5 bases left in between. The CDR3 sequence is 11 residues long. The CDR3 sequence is CASSESYGYTF. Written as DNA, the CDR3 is TGTGCCAGCAGTGAATCCTATGGCTACACCTTC.

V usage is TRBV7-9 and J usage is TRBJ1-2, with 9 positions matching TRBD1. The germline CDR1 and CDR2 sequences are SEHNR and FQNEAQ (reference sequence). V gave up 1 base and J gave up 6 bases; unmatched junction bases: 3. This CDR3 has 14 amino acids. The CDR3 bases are TGTGCCAGCAGCTTAGGCACAGGGGGCGATGGCTACACCTTC. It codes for CASSLGTGGDGYTF.

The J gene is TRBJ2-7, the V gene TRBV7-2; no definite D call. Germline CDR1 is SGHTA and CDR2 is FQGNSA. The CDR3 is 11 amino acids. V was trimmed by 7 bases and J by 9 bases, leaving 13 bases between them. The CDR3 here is CASTSAGPQYF. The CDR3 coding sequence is TGTGCCAGCACCTCCGCCGGGCCGCAGTACTTC.

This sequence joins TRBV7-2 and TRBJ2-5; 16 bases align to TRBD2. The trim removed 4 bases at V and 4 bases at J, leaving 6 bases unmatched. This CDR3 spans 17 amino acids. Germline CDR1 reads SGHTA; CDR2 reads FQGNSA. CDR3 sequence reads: CASSSGLAGGLGETQYF. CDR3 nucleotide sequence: TGTGCCAGCAGCTCGGGACTAGCGGGGGGGCTAGGAGAGACCCAGTACTTC.

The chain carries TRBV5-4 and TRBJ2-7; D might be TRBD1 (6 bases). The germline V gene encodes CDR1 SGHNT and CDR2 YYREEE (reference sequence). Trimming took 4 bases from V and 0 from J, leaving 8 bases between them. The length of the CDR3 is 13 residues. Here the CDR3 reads CASSGQNSYEQYF. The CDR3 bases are TGTGCCAGCAGCGGACAGAACTCCTACGAGCAGTACTTC.

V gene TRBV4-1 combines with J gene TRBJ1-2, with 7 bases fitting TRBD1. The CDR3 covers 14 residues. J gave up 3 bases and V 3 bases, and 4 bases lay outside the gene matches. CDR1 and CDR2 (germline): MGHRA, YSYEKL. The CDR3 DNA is TGCGCCAGCAGCCAGACAGGGCCGGACTATGGCTACACCTTC. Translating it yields CASSQTGPDYGYTF.